Below, 26 T cell receptor beta chains from the same sample are listed, as sequenced in a study of blood T cells in healthy people across ages (dated by TCRdb to between 2014 and 2017). Libraries were prepared through 5' RACE. Instrument on record: Illumina HiSeq 2500. A second PCR of about 6 to 11 cycles was run with a J-beta primer mix and a sample-barcoded 5' primer. TCRdb reworked the public reads: Q25 trimming with fastp, MiXCR clone assembly, productive beta chains retained. Each CDR3 protein appears once, grouped with its most common genes and DNA. The sample contains 750,000 to 950,000 distinct CDR3 sequences, approximately 24% of them found a single time. The ten biggest clones cover around 2.9% of the sample. These same records also appear under a second study, on T cells of mothers and their children.

The sequencing sample was made of blood. These receptors were collected from a boy aged 10-17 years in good health.

The V and J genes are TRBV6-2 or TRBV6-3 and TRBJ2-1, with 8 bases identical to TRBD2. CDR1 and CDR2 (germline): MNHEY, SVGEGT. V dropped 0 bases and J dropped 4; count of bases not matched to a gene: 8. The CDR3 totals 17 residues. CDR3 bases: TGTGCCAGCAGTTACTCTCCCCTAGCGGGTTTGTACAATGAGCAGTTCTTC. Translating gives CASSYSPLAGLYNEQFF.

This clonotype was seen only a few times. The CDR3 DNA reads as TGTGCCTCGGGAGGGGAGGGCGCCTACAATGAGCAGTTCTTC. Translating gives CASGGEGAYNEQFF. The genes are TRBV4-2 and TRBJ2-1; TRBD2 agrees at 8 bases. The CDR3 sequence is 14 residues long. In germline, CDR1 is LGHNA, CDR2 YNFKEQ. Germline trimming cut 11 bases from V and 2 bases from J; bases unmatched to any gene: 8.

This chain uses TRBV7-2 with TRBJ2-5; D is uncertain. Judging by the DNA end, TRBJ2-7 fits better; the J call may be wrong. Germline V CDR1 and CDR2: SGHTA, FQGNSA. CDR3 size: 17 residues. The CDR3 is CASSLAAGSLGTYEQYF. CDR3 nucleotide sequence: TGTGCCAGCAGCTTAGCGGCTGGCAGCCTGGGGACCTACGAGCAGTACTTC.

This clonotype was seen a handful of times. The chain carries TRBV20-1 and TRBJ2-1; 7 bases map to TRBD2. With 2 bases clipped from V and 0 bases from J, the junction kept 1 base outside the gene matches. The CDR3 extends over 14 amino acids. The V gene's germline CDR1 is DFQATT and CDR2 SNEGSKA (reference sequence). In nucleotides, the CDR3 is TGCAGTGCTAGAAGGGACTACTCCTACAATGAGCAGTTCTTC. Translated, it gives CSARRDYSYNEQFF.

The chain couples TRBV2 to TRBJ2-2; D gene ambiguous. CDR3 length: 13 residues. Germline V CDR1 and CDR2: SNHLY, FYNNEI. Deletions cut 0 bases from V and 1 base from J, with 0 bases between. CDR3 in amino acids: CASSEANTGELFF. For the CDR3, the DNA is TGTGCCAGCAGTGAAGCGAACACCGGGGAGCTGTTTTTT.

This chain joins TRBV6-6 and TRBJ1-4; D uncertain. Trimming pared 2 bases from V and 6 bases from J, leaving 10 bases between. Germline V gene lookup returns CDR1 MNHNY and CDR2 SVGAGI (reference sequence). This CDR3 has 14 amino acids. CDR3 region: CASSYNTGYEKLFF. In DNA form, the CDR3 reads TGTGCCAGCAGTTACAATACGGGCTATGAAAAACTGTTTTTT.

This chain links TRBV29-1 with TRBJ2-2, with D unclear. CDR3 length: 13 amino acids. Germline assignment: CDR1 SQVTM and CDR2 ANQGSEA. The V gene lost 6 bases and the J gene lost 0 bases, with 8 bases spanning the gap. Here the CDR3 reads CSVVTSNTGELFF. The CDR3 DNA follows: TGCAGCGTAGTTACATCGAACACCGGGGAGCTGTTTTTT.

The chain carries TRBV7-9 and TRBJ2-7; D perhaps matches TRBD2 (5 bases). Germline V gives CDR1 SEHNR, CDR2 FQNEAQ (reference sequence). The CDR3 consists of 12 residues. Trimming shortened V by 4 bases and J by 7 bases, and 11 bases separated the two germline ends. The CDR3 bases are TGTGCCAGCAGCTCCCCAGAGGGAGAGCAGTACTTC. Its translation is CASSSPEGEQYF. The whole variable domain, filled in from reference TRBV7-9 and TRBJ2-7, reads DTGVSQNPRHKITKRGQNVTFRCDPISEHNRLYWYRQTLGQGPEFLTYFQNEAQLEKSRLLSDRFSAERPKGSFSTLEIQRTEQGDSAMYLCASSSPEGEQYFGPGTRLTVT.

This clonotype was detected a few times. This chain connects TRBV25-1 to TRBJ1-2, with 9 bases matching TRBD1. V shed 8 bases, J shed 8 bases, and the junction held 12 bases outside the gene matches. CDR3 length equals 14 residues. Germline-derived CDR1 and CDR2 are MGHDK and SYGVNS. CDR3 DNA: TGTGCCAGCGCCAGGACAGGGGCCCGGAAAGGCTACACCTTC. Its translation is CASARTGARKGYTF.

V usage is TRBV15 and J usage is TRBJ2-5; D possibly matches TRBD1 or TRBD2 (5 bases each). The CDR3 is 12 residues long. Germline V gene lookup returns CDR1 LNHNV and CDR2 YYDKDF (reference sequence). V was clipped by 7 bases and J by 9 bases, with 15 bases between them. The CDR3 region is CATMTDSEAQYF. The CDR3 nucleotides are TGTGCCACCATGACAGACTCGGAGGCCCAGTACTTC.

The chain couples TRBV3-1 to TRBJ2-5; D tentatively reads TRBD1 or TRBD2 (5 bases each). Germline assignment: CDR1 LGHDT and CDR2 YNNKEL (reference sequence). CDR3 length: 14 amino acids. V lost 0 bases, J lost 4 bases, and 9 bases lay in between. CDR3 protein: CASSQEGEPETQYF. The CDR3 DNA reads as TGTGCCAGCAGCCAAGAAGGGGAGCCAGAGACCCAGTACTTC.

This rearrangement joins TRBV7-9 to TRBJ1-6; no reliable D call. Germline lookup yields CDR1 SEHNR and CDR2 FQNEAQ (reference sequence). CDR3 length equals 14 residues. V was cut by 1 base and J by 6 bases, with 7 bases left in between. This CDR3 reads CASSLVGLNSPLHF. Here the CDR3 DNA reads TGTGCCAGCAGCTTAGTAGGACTTAATTCACCCCTCCACTTT.

This rearrangement joins TRBV12-3 or TRBV12-4 to TRBJ2-5; D call uncertain. The J call may be mistaken, given a closer DNA end match to TRBJ2-7. This CDR3 is 13 amino acids long. The CDR3 protein is CASSLQGYYEQYF. The CDR3 DNA reads as TGTGCCAGCAGTTTGCAAGGCTACTACGAGCAGTACTTC.

The rearrangement links TRBV5-1 to TRBJ1-1; the match to TRBD1 covers 10 bases. The J segment lost 11 bases and the V segment lost 5 bases, leaving 9 bases of the junction unmatched. Germline V gene lookup returns CDR1 SGHRS and CDR2 YFSETQ. This CDR3 is 13 amino acids long. CDR3 nucleotides: TGCGCCAGCAGTGACCGACAGGGGGCTCACGCTTTCTTT. Translated, it gives CASSDRQGAHAFF. Variable domain in full (rest from reference TRBV5-1 and TRBJ1-1): KAGVTQTPRYLIKTRGQQVTLSCSPISGHRSVSWYQQTPGQGLQFLFEYFSETQRNKGNFPGRFSGRQFSNSRSEMNVSTLELGDSALYLCASSDRQGAHAFFGQGTRLTVV.

This clonotype was counted only a few times. The rearrangement links TRBV20-1 to TRBJ2-5; perhaps TRBD1 as D (5 bases). The ends were cut back, 6 bases at V and 5 bases at J, with 19 bases in the middle. The CDR3 sequence is 14 residues long. CDR1 DFQATT and CDR2 SNEGSKA come from the germline V gene (reference sequence). The CDR3 nucleotides read TGCAGTGCGGACCGAAGAAGGGGCAGGGAGACCCAGTACTTC. This gives the protein CSADRRRGRETQYF.

This chain joins TRBV20-1 and TRBJ2-5; TRBD1 aligns across 7 bases. The V segment lost 6 bases and the J segment 2 bases; nucleotides outside the gene matches: 3. The CDR3 consists of 12 residues. CDR1 is DFQATT, CDR2 SNEGSKA, per germline (reference sequence). The CDR3, as DNA: TGCAGTGCCACAGGGGAGCAAGAGACCCAGTACTTC. The encoded protein is CSATGEQETQYF.

The sample holds many counts of this clonotype. The chain couples TRBV7-3 to TRBJ2-3; D not resolved. The CDR3 sequence is 13 residues long. V was cut by 3 bases and J by 6 bases, with 10 bases left in between. The V gene's germline CDR1 is SGHTA and CDR2 FQGTGA. This CDR3 reads CASSLARSDTQYF. Here the CDR3 DNA reads TGTGCCAGCAGCTTGGCTAGGTCGGATACGCAGTATTTT. Variable domain in full (rest from reference TRBV7-3 and TRBJ2-3): GAGVSQTPSNKVTEKGKYVELRCDPISGHTALYWYRQSLGQGPEFLIYFQGTGAADDSGLPNDRFFAVRPEGSVSTLKIQRTERGDSAVYLCASSLARSDTQYFGPGTRLTVL.

V and J are TRBV20-1 and TRBJ2-1, with 7 bases fitting TRBD2. Looked up from germline, CDR1 is DFQATT and CDR2 is SNEGSKA (reference sequence). CDR3 length: 15 residues. The junction had 4 bases not matched to a gene; V was cut back by 1 base and J by 1 base. CDR3 amino acids: CSARALSGSYNEQFF. CDR3 in DNA: TGCAGTGCTAGAGCCCTTAGCGGGTCCTACAATGAGCAGTTCTTC.

This clonotype was detected only a few times. The J gene is TRBJ2-5, the V gene TRBV5-1; the match to TRBD2 covers 10 bases. This CDR3 comprises 16 residues. Germline assignment: CDR1 SGHRS and CDR2 YFSETQ. V lost 2 bases to trimming and J lost 0 bases; unmatched junction nucleotides: 4. This chain's CDR3 is CASSLRLAGDQETQYF. CDR3 nucleotide sequence: TGCGCCAGCAGCTTACGGCTAGCGGGGGACCAAGAGACCCAGTACTTC.

This clonotype was found once. This chain connects TRBV29-1 to TRBJ1-2; no reliable D call. The germline V gene encodes CDR1 SQVTM and CDR2 ANQGSEA. The CDR3 covers 11 residues. The germline V and J ends were trimmed by 3 bases and 2 bases, with 4 bases remaining between them. CDR3 sequence (DNA): TGCAGCGTTGAGCTGAACTATGGCTACACCTTC. Its translation: CSVELNYGYTF. Complete variable domain (other parts from reference TRBV29-1 and TRBJ1-2): SAVISQKPSRDICQRGTSLTIQCQVDSQVTMMFWYRQQPGQSLTLIATANQGSEATYESGFVIDKFPISRPNLTFSTLTVSNMSPEDSSIYLCSVELNYGYTFGSGTRLTVV.

This chain links TRBV7-2 with TRBJ1-2; D gene uncertain. V was clipped by 5 bases and J by 8 bases, with 18 bases between them. CDR1 and CDR2 (germline): SGHTA, FQGNSA. This CDR3 region has 14 residues. The DNA for the CDR3 is TGTGCCAGCAGCCCTACCGGATTGGGGAAAGGCTACACCTTC. As protein: CASSPTGLGKGYTF. The whole variable domain, filled in from reference TRBV7-2 and TRBJ1-2, reads GAGVSQSPSNKVTEKGKDVELRCDPISGHTALYWYRQSLGQGLEFLIYFQGNSAPDKSGLPSDRFSAERTGGSVSTLTIQRTQQEDSAVYLCASSPTGLGKGYTFGSGTRLTVV.

J is TRBJ1-5 and V is TRBV2; no firm D call. CDR1 and CDR2 from the germline V gene are SNHLY and FYNNEI. V was trimmed by 7 bases and J by 0 bases, leaving 7 bases between them. This CDR3 has 13 amino acids. The CDR3, as DNA: TGTGCCAGCAACCGTGATAGCAATCAGCCCCAGCATTTT. The encoded protein is CASNRDSNQPQHF.

The CDR3 here is CASSPSSLRTATNTEAFF. In DNA form, the CDR3 reads TGCGCCAGCAGCCCTTCATCCCTTCGGACGGCTACGAACACTGAAGCTTTCTTT. V and J are TRBV4-3 and TRBJ1-1, with D unclear. Germline V gene data show CDR1 as LGHNA and CDR2 as YSLEER. Trimming left V 4 bases short and J 1 base short, with 22 bases between. The CDR3 consists of 18 residues.

The chain carries TRBV6-1 and TRBJ1-2; 9 bases match TRBD1. Germline loops: CDR1 MNHNS, CDR2 SASEGT. With V trimmed by 0 bases and J by 4 bases, 9 bases remained unmatched. The CDR3 is made up of 17 amino acids. As DNA, the CDR3 is TGTGCCAGCAGTGAAGCTCCGGGACAGGGCGATGGCTATGGCTACACCTTC. Its translation: CASSEAPGQGDGYGYTF.

The chain joins TRBV7-9 to TRBJ2-7; TRBD1 aligns across 7 bases. The ends lost 7 bases at V and 2 bases at J; junction bases unmatched: 11. Germline assignment: CDR1 SEHNR and CDR2 FQNEAQ (reference sequence). The CDR3 is 15 amino acids. CDR3 bases: TGTGCCAGCACCCACTTCCGGGACAGACCCTACGAGCAGTACTTC. Translating gives CASTHFRDRPYEQYF.

The chain joins TRBV7-3 to TRBJ2-1, with 8 bases that match TRBD1. The germline V gene has CDR1 SGHTA and CDR2 FQGTGA. The CDR3 has 14 residues. The ends lost 4 bases at V and 7 bases at J; junction bases unmatched: 6. CDR3 nucleotide sequence: TGTGCCAGCAGCTCCCGGGACAGGCCGAATGAGCAGTTCTTC. Its protein is CASSSRDRPNEQFF.